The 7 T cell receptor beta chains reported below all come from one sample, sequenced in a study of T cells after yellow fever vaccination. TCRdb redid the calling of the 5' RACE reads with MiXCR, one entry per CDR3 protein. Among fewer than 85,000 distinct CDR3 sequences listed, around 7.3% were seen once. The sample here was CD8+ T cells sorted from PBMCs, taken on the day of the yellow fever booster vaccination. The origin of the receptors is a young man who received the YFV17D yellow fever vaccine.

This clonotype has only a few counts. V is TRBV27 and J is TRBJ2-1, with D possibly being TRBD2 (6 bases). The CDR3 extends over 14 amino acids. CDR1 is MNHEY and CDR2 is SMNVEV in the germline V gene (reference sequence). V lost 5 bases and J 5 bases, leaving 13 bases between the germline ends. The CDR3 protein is CASSATRLHNEQFF. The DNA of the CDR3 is TGTGCCAGCAGTGCGACTAGGCTTCACAATGAGCAGTTCTTC.

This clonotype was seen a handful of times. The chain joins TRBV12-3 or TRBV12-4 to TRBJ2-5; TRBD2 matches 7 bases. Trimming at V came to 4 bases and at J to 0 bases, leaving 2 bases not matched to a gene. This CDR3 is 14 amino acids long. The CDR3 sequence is CASSWAGDQETQYF. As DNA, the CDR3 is TGTGCCAGCAGTTGGGCGGGGGACCAAGAGACCCAGTACTTC.

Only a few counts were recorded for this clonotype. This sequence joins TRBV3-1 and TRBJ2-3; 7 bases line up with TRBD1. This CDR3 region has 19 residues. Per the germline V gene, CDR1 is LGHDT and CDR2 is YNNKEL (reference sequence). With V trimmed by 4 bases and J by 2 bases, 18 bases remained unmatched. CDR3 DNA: TGTGCCAGCAGCCTAAAAATTGATGGACAGGCGCTCTCCACAGATACGCAGTATTTT. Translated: CASSLKIDGQALSTDTQYF.

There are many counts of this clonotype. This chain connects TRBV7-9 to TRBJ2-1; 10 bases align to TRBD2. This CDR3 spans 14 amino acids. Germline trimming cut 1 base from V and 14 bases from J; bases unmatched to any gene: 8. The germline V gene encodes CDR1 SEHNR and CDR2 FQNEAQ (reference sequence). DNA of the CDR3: TGTGCCAGCAGCTTAGTTGGACTAGCGGCGGCGGAGTTCTTC. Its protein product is CASSLVGLAAAEFF.

Here the CDR3 reads CASSKSPGTVSTDTQYF. The CDR3 DNA reads TGTGCCAGCAGCAAAAGCCCGGGGACAGTGAGCACAGATACGCAGTATTTT. This chain uses TRBV7-9 with TRBJ2-3; 7 bases align to TRBD1. Germline CDR1 reads SEHNR; CDR2 reads FQNEAQ (reference sequence). This CDR3 is 17 amino acids long. The V gene end was trimmed by 5 bases and the J gene end by 0 bases; junction bases not matched to a gene: 11. Together with reference TRBV7-9 and TRBJ2-3, the CDR3 gives the full variable domain: DTGVSQNPRHKITKRGQNVTFRCDPISEHNRLYWYRQTLGQGPEFLTYFQNEAQLEKSRLLSDRFSAERPKGSFSTLEIQRTEQGDSAMYLCASSKSPGTVSTDTQYFGPGTRLTVL.

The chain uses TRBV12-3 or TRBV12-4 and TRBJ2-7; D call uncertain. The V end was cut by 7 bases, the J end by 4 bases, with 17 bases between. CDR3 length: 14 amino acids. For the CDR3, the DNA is TGTGCCAGCACAGACACCCGGACCCCGTACGAGCAGTACTTC. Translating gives CASTDTRTPYEQYF.

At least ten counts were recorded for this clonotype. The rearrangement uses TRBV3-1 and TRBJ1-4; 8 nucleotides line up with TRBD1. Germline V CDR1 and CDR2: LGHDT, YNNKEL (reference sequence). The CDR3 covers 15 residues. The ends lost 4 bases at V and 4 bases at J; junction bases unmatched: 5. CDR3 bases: TGTGCCAGCAGCCTCGGACAGGGCGTTAATGAAAAACTGTTTTTT. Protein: CASSLGQGVNEKLFF.